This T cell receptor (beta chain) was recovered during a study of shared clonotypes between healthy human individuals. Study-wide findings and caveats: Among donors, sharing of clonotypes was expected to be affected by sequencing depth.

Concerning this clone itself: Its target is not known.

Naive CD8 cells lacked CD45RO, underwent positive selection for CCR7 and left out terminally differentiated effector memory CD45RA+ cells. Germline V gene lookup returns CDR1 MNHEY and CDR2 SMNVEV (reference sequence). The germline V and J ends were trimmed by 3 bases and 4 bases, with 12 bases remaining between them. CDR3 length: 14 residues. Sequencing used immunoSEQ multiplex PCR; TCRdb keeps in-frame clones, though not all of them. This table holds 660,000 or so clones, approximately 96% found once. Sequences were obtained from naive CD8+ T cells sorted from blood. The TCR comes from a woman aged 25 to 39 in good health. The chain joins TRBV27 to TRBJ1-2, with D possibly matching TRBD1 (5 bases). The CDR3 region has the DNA TGTGCCAGCAGTTTGGTAGGGGCAGGCTATGGCTACACCTTC. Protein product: CASSLVGAGYGYTF.